Listed here are 25 T cell receptor beta chains from one sample, sequenced in a study of T cell responses to AZD1222 COVID-19 vaccine. The data were produced by immunoSEQ multiplex PCR, yet TCRdb's version contains in-frame clones alone and is incomplete. Of roughly 90,000 clones detected, 85% to 90% appear once; the ten largest clones hold under 3%. Sequencing used peripheral blood, obtained 28 days after the second AZD1222 dose. The receptors derive from an adult who received the AZD1222 COVID-19 vaccine.

The genes are TRBV6-5 and TRBJ2-7; D call uncertain. This CDR3 is built from 14 residues. V was clipped by 8 bases and J by 10 bases, with 24 bases between them. Per the germline V gene, CDR1 is MNHEY and CDR2 is SVGAGI. The CDR3 coding sequence is TGTGCCAGCCACCCGAGGTTCGGAAATTTAACCCAGTACTTC. It translates to CASHPRFGNLTQYF.

This clone was seen a few times. The chain couples TRBV30 to TRBJ1-3; D remains unclear. This CDR3 is built from 14 residues. Germline V gene lookup returns CDR1 GTSNPN and CDR2 SVGIG (reference sequence). Between the trimmed V and J ends, which lost 1 base and 0 bases, there was a span of 7 bases. CDR3 coding DNA: TGTGCCTGGAGTGCCTGGAGCTCTGGAAACACCATATATTTT. It codes for CAWSAWSSGNTIYF.

V usage is TRBV5-1 and J usage is TRBJ1-5; D is unresolved. Germline assignment: CDR1 SGHRS and CDR2 YFSETQ. The CDR3 is 15 amino acids. The germline V and J ends were trimmed by 0 bases and 6 bases, with 13 bases remaining between them. CDR3 bases: TGCGCCAGCAGCTTGGGAGGTGATGCGGGTCAGCCCCAGCATTTT. Translation: CASSLGGDAGQPQHF.

The J gene is TRBJ2-7, the V gene TRBV7-2; D is unresolved. The germline V and J ends were trimmed by 3 bases and 10 bases, with 16 bases remaining between them. CDR3 length: 13 amino acids. Per germline, CDR1 SGHTA and CDR2 FQGNSA. The CDR3 reads CASSFSDTSVQYF. The CDR3 DNA follows: TGTGCCAGCAGCTTTAGTGACACCTCCGTCCAGTACTTC.

The chain has TRBV13 and TRBJ2-5, with 9 bases identical to TRBD1. Trimming cost V 3 bases and J 4 bases; bases outside gene matches: 9. The CDR3 totals 16 residues. From germline, CDR1 is PRHDT and CDR2 FYEKMQ (reference sequence). CDR3 residues: CASSLTENRGRETQYF. The CDR3 nucleotides are TGTGCCAGCAGCTTGACAGAAAACAGGGGGCGAGAGACCCAGTACTTC.

This clone has a handful of counts. The chain recombines TRBV5-1 with TRBJ1-5; D not certain. The V gene's germline CDR1 is SGHRS and CDR2 YFSETQ. Trimming took off 0 bases at V and 3 bases at J, with 7 bases between the two ends. CDR3 size: 14 residues. The CDR3 protein is CASSLEHPNQPQHF. The CDR3 DNA is TGCGCCAGCAGCTTGGAGCATCCCAATCAGCCCCAGCATTTT. Filled out from reference TRBV5-1 and TRBJ1-5, the complete variable domain reads KAGVTQTPRYLIKTRGQQVTLSCSPISGHRSVSWYQQTPGQGLQFLFEYFSETQRNKGNFPGRFSGRQFSNSRSEMNVSTLELGDSALYLCASSLEHPNQPQHFGDGTRLSIL.

V is TRBV4-3 and J is TRBJ2-1; D unclear. Germline CDR1 reads LGHNA; CDR2 reads YSLEER. Deletions cut 0 bases from V and 5 bases from J, with 17 bases between. The CDR3 length is 17 residues. The CDR3 DNA reads TGCGCCAGCAGCCAAGATTTTATCCCCTCAGGCAACAATGAGCAGTTCTTC. This encodes CASSQDFIPSGNNEQFF.

A few counts support this clone. The gene calls are TRBV10-3 and TRBJ2-3, with 10 positions matching TRBD1. This CDR3 has 14 amino acids. V gave up 7 bases and J gave up 4 bases; unmatched junction bases: 5. Germline V CDR1 and CDR2: ENHRY, SYGVKD. CDR3 loop: CAIKGTGDSDTQYF. For the CDR3, the DNA is TGTGCCATCAAAGGGACAGGGGATTCAGATACGCAGTATTTT.

This clone occurred once. The chain carries TRBV9 and TRBJ1-3; D is unclear. Looked up from germline, CDR1 is SGDLS and CDR2 is YYNGEE. The CDR3 totals 12 residues. V lost 4 bases, J lost 3 bases, and 5 bases lay in between. CDR3 loop: CASSPYGNTIYF. In DNA form, the CDR3 reads TGTGCCAGCAGCCCCTATGGAAACACCATATATTTT. Combining the CDR3 with reference TRBV9 and TRBJ1-3 gives the whole variable domain DSGVTQTPKHLITATGQRVTLRCSPRSGDLSVYWYQQSLDQGLQFLIQYYNGEERAKGNILERFSAQQFPDLHSELNLSSLELGDSALYFCASSPYGNTIYFGEGSWLTVV.

This clone was detected a few times. The rearrangement links TRBV12-5 to TRBJ1-1, with 7 bases that match TRBD1. The V and J ends lost 2 bases and 10 bases, in that order; junction bases with no gene match: 4. CDR3 size: 12 residues. From germline, CDR1 is LGHNT and CDR2 FRNRAP. CDR3 bases: TGTGCTAGTGGTTTGAGGGGGCTTGGAGCTTTCTTT. Translated, it gives CASGLRGLGAFF.

The rearrangement joins TRBV24-1 to TRBJ2-7, with no clear D. The CDR3 spans 17 residues. Trimming removed 4 bases at V and 0 bases at J, with 18 bases between. Germline V CDR1 and CDR2: KGHDR, SFDVKD. In DNA, the CDR3 is TGTGCCACCAGTGACCGTAAGAACATCAGAAGCTCCTACGAGCAGTACTTC. Translated, it gives CATSDRKNIRSSYEQYF.

The chain carries TRBV29-1 and TRBJ2-3; TRBD1 is a possible D gene (8 bases). Germline V lookup: CDR1 SQVTM, CDR2 ANQGSEA. The CDR3 has 16 residues. The V gene lost 3 bases and the J gene lost 0 bases, with 16 bases spanning the gap. The CDR3 protein is CSVDPQGGTSTDTQYF. The CDR3 DNA follows: TGCAGCGTTGACCCACAGGGGGGGACTAGCACAGATACGCAGTATTTT.

This chain links TRBV12-3 or TRBV12-4 with TRBJ1-4; the D gene is possibly TRBD1 (6 bases). V dropped 2 bases and J dropped 8 bases, with 9 bases sitting between them. CDR3 length: 13 amino acids. The CDR3 here is CASSLWGGEKLFF. The CDR3 region has the DNA TGTGCCAGCAGTTTATGGGGGGGCGAAAAACTGTTTTTT.

The chain employs TRBV4-1 and TRBJ2-5, with a tentative D call TRBD2 (6 bases). The CDR3 extends over 14 amino acids. CDR1 MGHRA and CDR2 YSYEKL come from the germline V gene. V was clipped by 1 base and J by 2 bases, with 8 bases between them. CDR3 amino acids: CASSQGTTQETQYF. CDR3 coding DNA: TGCGCCAGCAGCCAAGGGACTACGCAAGAGACCCAGTACTTC.

The rearrangement uses TRBV18 and TRBJ1-6; no clear D. V lost 4 bases and J lost 10, with 14 bases in between. This CDR3 comprises 14 residues. CDR1 and CDR2 from the germline V gene are KGHSH and LQKENI. The CDR3 region is CASSQTGKDSPLHF. The CDR3 coding sequence is TGTGCCAGCTCACAAACCGGGAAAGACTCACCCCTCCACTTT.

The V call is TRBV7-9, the J call TRBJ2-7; D might be TRBD1 (5 bases). The ends were cut back, 5 bases at V and 6 bases at J, with 17 bases in the middle. There are 14 residues in the CDR3. Germline V CDR1 and CDR2: SEHNR, FQNEAQ (reference sequence). The CDR3 DNA reads as TGTGCCAGCAGCACAACAGGAGTAAACCGCGAGCAGTACTTC. The encoded protein is CASSTTGVNREQYF.

The CDR3, as DNA: TGTGCCACCAGTCCTAGGGGGACGGACAATGAGCAGTTCTTC. Translating gives CATSPRGTDNEQFF. J is TRBJ2-1 and V is TRBV24-1; the D gene is possibly TRBD1 (6 bases). The CDR3 runs 14 residues. Trimming removed 6 bases from V and 5 bases from J, with 13 bases in between. Per the germline V gene, CDR1 is KGHDR and CDR2 is SFDVKD.

In its sample, this clone was seen a few times. This chain joins TRBV4-3 and TRBJ2-3; TRBD2 might be the D (5 bases). In germline, CDR1 is LGHNA, CDR2 YSLEER. CDR3 length equals 15 residues. Trimming cost V 1 base and J 1 base, with 9 bases left between them. CDR3 DNA sequence: TGCGCCAGCAGCCAAGGAAGGGAGCGCACAGATACGCAGTATTTT. Protein: CASSQGRERTDTQYF.

J is TRBJ2-3 and V is TRBV9; D is unresolved. Germline values: CDR1 SGDLS, CDR2 YYNGEE. CDR3 size: 13 residues. V was pared by 0 bases and J by 2 bases, with 4 bases between. The chain's CDR3 is CASSVGVTDTQYF. In DNA, the CDR3 is TGTGCCAGCAGCGTAGGGGTCACAGATACGCAGTATTTT.

This chain links TRBV5-1 with TRBJ1-1; 7 bases match TRBD1. V lost 4 bases to trimming and J lost 3 bases; unmatched junction nucleotides: 6. Germline CDR1 is SGHRS and CDR2 is YFSETQ. The CDR3 extends over 14 amino acids. CDR3 loop: CASSQTGRDTEAFF. The CDR3 bases are TGCGCCAGCAGCCAGACAGGGAGGGACACTGAAGCTTTCTTT. Using reference TRBV5-1 and TRBJ1-1 for the parts outside the CDR3, the full variable domain is KAGVTQTPRYLIKTRGQQVTLSCSPISGHRSVSWYQQTPGQGLQFLFEYFSETQRNKGNFPGRFSGRQFSNSRSEMNVSTLELGDSALYLCASSQTGRDTEAFFGQGTRLTVV.

This clone was picked up one time. This chain connects TRBV27 to TRBJ2-1, with 9 bases lining up with TRBD1. CDR3 length: 15 residues. Trimming at V came to 0 bases and at J to 6 bases, leaving 3 bases not matched to a gene. Germline CDR1 MNHEY, CDR2 SMNVEV (reference sequence). The CDR3 here is CASSLSATGGNEQFF. In DNA form, the CDR3 reads TGTGCCAGCAGTTTATCCGCGACAGGGGGCAATGAGCAGTTCTTC.

V and J are TRBV5-6 and TRBJ2-5; possible D gene TRBD1, 5 bases. The germline V gene encodes CDR1 SGHDT and CDR2 YYEEEE. This CDR3 has 14 amino acids. V shed 3 bases and J shed 5 bases, with 14 bases lying between them. The CDR3 reads CASSSTVGDETQYF. In DNA form, the CDR3 reads TGTGCCAGCAGCTCCACGGTAGGGGATGAGACCCAGTACTTC.

This clone was counted a few times. The chain is built from TRBV30 and TRBJ1-2; D not resolved. From germline, CDR1 is GTSNPN and CDR2 SVGIG (reference sequence). V was clipped by 4 bases and J by 4 bases, with 19 bases between them. The CDR3 extends over 15 amino acids. The chain's CDR3 is CAWTLYGGFSYGYTF. The DNA for the CDR3 is TGTGCCTGGACCCTATATGGCGGTTTTTCCTATGGCTACACCTTC.

The rearrangement joins TRBV2 to TRBJ2-1; 11 nucleotides align to TRBD2. The junction had 0 bases not matched to a gene; V was cut back by 4 bases and J by 4 bases. The CDR3 has 14 amino acids. The germline V gene has CDR1 SNHLY and CDR2 FYNNEI. CDR3 region: CASSVAGGYNEQFF. The DNA of the CDR3 is TGTGCCAGCAGTGTAGCGGGAGGGTACAATGAGCAGTTCTTC.

CDR3 coding DNA: TGTGCCAGCAGTACCATCCGGGACAGCGAGCAGTTCTTC. It specifies CASSTIRDSEQFF. The rearrangement uses TRBV12-3 or TRBV12-4 and TRBJ2-1; TRBD1 aligns across 7 bases. V gave up 5 bases and J gave up 10 bases; unmatched junction bases: 8. This CDR3 spans 13 amino acids.